This TCR beta chain was found in a study of CD8 T cells in Susac syndrome. RNA was extracted with the RNeasy kit, and a quantity of about 0.45 to 1 ug was reverse transcribed using random hexamers. Via MiXCR, TCRdb re-called the immunoSEQ multiplex PCR reads, giving one row per CDR3 protein. The sample has approximately 190,000 distinct CDR3 sequences; around 95% are singletons. The germline V and J ends were trimmed by 4 bases and 2 bases, with 5 bases remaining between them. The CDR3 sequence is 11 residues long. The germline V gene encodes CDR1 DFQATT and CDR2 SNEGSKA (reference sequence). The diagnostic criteria for definite or probable disease, as recently defined, were met by the patients with Susac syndrome. This clonotype was detected only a few times.

The V gene is TRBV20-1, the J gene TRBJ1-2; D is ambiguous. Sample: CD8+ T cells from PBMCs. This TCR was sampled from a human donor with Susac syndrome. CDR3 DNA sequence: TGCAGTGCTACGGAGAACTATGGCTACACCTTC. Translated, it gives CSATENYGYTF.